The present TCR beta chain was sequenced within a study of low-dose radiotherapy and immunotherapy resistance in tumors. As for the study in general: While receiving nivolumab 240 mg every two weeks, patients also received ipilimumab 1 mg/kg every six weeks, both intravenously.

This clonotype was seen only a few times. The CDR3 contains 13 residues. The V end was cut by 2 bases, the J end by 7 bases, with 11 bases between. Germline V gene sequence: CDR1 MNHEY, CDR2 SMNVEV (reference sequence). Regarding time point: before trial treatment. Alpha- and beta-chain coverage of first-strand cDNA came from TRAV- and TRBV-specific primers. Over around 19 PCR cycles, TCRs were amplified from a constant-region primer and V-primer adapter. The mRNA that was isolated underwent amplification by in vitro transcription. TCRdb passed the reads through MiXCR, listing each CDR3 protein once. The sample carries 64,000 or so distinct CDR3 sequences, around 27% recorded once.

This chain joins TRBV27 and TRBJ1-1; no clear D gene. The origin of this receptor is a male donor with rectosigmoid adenocarcinoma. Source: PBMCs, taken before treatment. The CDR3 region has the DNA TGTGCCAGCAGTTTAGGGCCCCGGGGTGAAGCTTTCTTT. Translation: CASSLGPRGEAFF.